Each of the 12 T cell receptor beta chains below was sequenced from the same sample in a study of T cells in Graves' hyperthyroidism and ophthalmopathy. Amplification yielded TCR beta CDR3 regions, with RNA transcripts as the source. An initial round of RT-PCR targeting the TCR CDR3 relied on the HTBI primer set. TCRdb called the multiplex PCR reads again in MiXCR, with one record for every CDR3 protein. The sample records roughly 500,000 distinct CDR3 sequences, 46% being singletons. The sample was peripheral blood or thyroid tissue (not recorded which). All receptors derive from an adult woman with Graves' disease, either hyperthyroidism or ophthalmopathy (not recorded which).

This clonotype was detected a few times. This chain links TRBV29-1 with TRBJ2-7; maybe TRBD2 (5 bases). The CDR3 sequence is 12 residues long. Trimming pared 4 bases from V and 2 bases from J, leaving 9 bases between. Germline V gene sequence: CDR1 SQVTM, CDR2 ANQGSEA. CDR3 sequence (DNA): TGCAGCGTTGCGAAGACTACCTACGAGCAGTACTTC. Amino acids: CSVAKTTYEQYF.

This clonotype has ten or more counts. This chain links TRBV11-2 with TRBJ1-1, with unresolved D. The CDR3 has 16 amino acids. Between the trimmed V and J ends, which lost 1 base and 3 bases, there was a span of 15 bases. Germline CDR1 is SGHAT and CDR2 is FQNNGV. CDR3 amino acids: CASSLAGIQTHTEAFF. The CDR3 DNA is TGTGCCAGCAGCTTAGCCGGAATACAGACGCACACTGAAGCTTTCTTT.

In the case of this clonotype: The junction and the germline gene differ at one end; a read error may be behind it. This chain connects TRBV7-2 to TRBJ2-2; D might be TRBD2 (7 bases). Germline lookup yields CDR1 SGHTA and CDR2 FQGNSA. The CDR3 is 14 amino acids. CDR3 nucleotide sequence: TGTGCCAGCTTCCGGGGGGCGAACACCAGGGAGCTGTTTTTT. It codes for CASFRGANTRELFF.

This clonotype was seen ten or more times. This chain uses TRBV6-5 with TRBJ1-1; D uncertain. Trimming shortened V by 8 bases and J by 1 base, and 11 bases separated the two germline ends. CDR1 MNHEY and CDR2 SVGAGI come from the germline V gene. The CDR3 has 13 residues. The CDR3 DNA reads TGTGCCAGCTACCGATTTGGGAACACTGAAGCTTTCTTT. It translates to CASYRFGNTEAFF.

This clonotype was seen many times. The chain uses TRBV7-9 and TRBJ2-5, with 11 bases that match TRBD2. The CDR3 spans 15 residues. Trimming took 3 bases from V and 5 from J; bases not matched to a gene: 5. Per the germline V gene, CDR1 is SEHNR and CDR2 is FQNEAQ (reference sequence). The CDR3 reads CASSLGIAGGETQYF. CDR3 coding DNA: TGTGCCAGCAGCTTGGGAATAGCGGGAGGGGAGACCCAGTACTTC.

The chain couples TRBV2 to TRBJ1-3; D is uncertain. Germline CDR1 and CDR2: SNHLY and FYNNEI. CDR3 size: 16 residues. V was pared by 5 bases and J by 0 bases, with 14 bases between. CDR3 loop: CASSLRLLLSGNTIYF. The CDR3 DNA reads as TGTGCCAGCAGTTTACGCCTGCTCCTCTCTGGAAACACCATATATTTT.

This clonotype occurred a few times. J is TRBJ2-5 and V is TRBV5-4; D might be TRBD2 (6 bases). Germline V lookup: CDR1 SGHNT, CDR2 YYREEE (reference sequence). The CDR3 runs 14 residues. V was trimmed by 5 bases and J by 5 bases, leaving 16 bases between them. The CDR3 protein is CASSPTGRRETQYF. In DNA form, the CDR3 reads TGTGCCAGCAGTCCCACCGGGAGACGGGAGACCCAGTACTTC.

This clonotype occurred a few times. The rearrangement joins TRBV9 to TRBJ1-2, with D perhaps TRBD1 (5 bases). The ends were cut back, 4 bases at V and 8 bases at J, with 24 bases in the middle. CDR3 length: 16 amino acids. CDR1 and CDR2 (germline): SGDLS, YYNGEE. The CDR3 DNA follows: TGTGCCAGCAGCCCATCGGGGGGGGACTTCAGCGGGGGCTACACCTTC. This codes for CASSPSGGDFSGGYTF.

The chain couples TRBV3-1 to TRBJ2-2, with TRBD2 matching over 10 bases. The ends lost 1 base at V and 7 bases at J; junction bases unmatched: 6. Germline CDR1 LGHDT, CDR2 YNNKEL (reference sequence). The CDR3 contains 16 residues. The CDR3 sequence is CASSQGSGRALGELFF. Here the CDR3 DNA reads TGTGCCAGCAGCCAAGGCAGCGGGAGGGCCCTCGGGGAGCTGTTTTTT.

J is TRBJ2-7 and V is TRBV7-9, with D possibly TRBD2 on 8 matching bases. This CDR3 is 15 amino acids long. The germline gives CDR1 SEHNR, CDR2 FQNEAQ (reference sequence). V was pared by 7 bases and J by 4 bases, with 20 bases between. The CDR3 loop is CASIARGTSGYEQYF. In DNA, the CDR3 is TGTGCCAGCATAGCCAGGGGGACTAGTGGGTACGAGCAGTACTTC.

This clonotype was seen ten or more times. V is TRBV2 and J is TRBJ1-2; 7 bases are a match to TRBD1. The CDR3 has 15 residues. CDR1 is SNHLY and CDR2 is FYNNEI in the germline V gene. J gave up 10 bases and V 7 bases, and 18 bases lay outside the gene matches. The CDR3 region is CASNRLGPGQSPYTF. The CDR3 DNA follows: TGTGCCAGCAACAGGTTAGGTCCGGGACAGTCACCCTACACCTTC.

Details on this clonotype: A read error may account for a junction end that differs from germline. The chain employs TRBV10-3 and TRBJ1-6; D not resolved. Germline assignment: CDR1 ENHRY and CDR2 SYGVKD. The CDR3 extends over 13 amino acids. The CDR3 nucleotides read TGTGCCAGCAGTGACGGGAGGAATTCACCCCTCCACTTT. Amino acids: CASSDGRNSPLHF.